This T cell receptor (beta chain) originates from a study of blood T cell repertoires in COVID-19. As for the study in general: The United States, Italy and Spain were the sources of the acute and convalescent COVID-19 samples. From T cells, B-cell-depleted T cells, or PBMCs came the material, which was cDNA or gDNA.

The assay was immunoSEQ multiplex PCR, and TCRdb's table has in-frame clones only and misses some. The sample consists of about 140,000 clones, roughly 84% of them appearing once. Germline V CDR1 and CDR2: LGHNA, YSLEER. This CDR3 spans 14 amino acids. V lost 1 base to trimming and J lost 3 bases, with 7 bases between them. Participants were placed into cohorts based on the clinical history they reported. The TCR was taken from a man in his fifties or sixties in a cohort exposed to, infected with or recovered from COVID-19 (not recorded which). The material sequenced was PBMCs or T cells enriched from blood (not recorded which). The genes are TRBV4-3 and TRBJ2-1; perhaps TRBD2 as D (5 bases). For the CDR3, the DNA is TGCGCCAGCAGCCAAGGCAGCGGCTACAATGAGCAGTTCTTC. It specifies CASSQGSGYNEQFF.